The 25 T cell receptor beta chains below were found in one sample sequenced in a study of identical twins. In TCRdb, the 5' RACE reads were re-called with MiXCR into one record per CDR3 protein. The sample includes some 730,000 distinct CDR3 sequences, roughly 18% of them seen just once. This sample was also put to use in a study of T cells expressing NK-cell markers.

Material: PBMCs. Source of these receptors: a woman aged 18 to 35 in good health.

In this sample, this clonotype turned up a few times. The CDR3 here is CASSLVGTSGPYEQYF. The CDR3 coding sequence is TGTGCCAGCAGTTTAGTTGGGACTAGCGGACCCTACGAGCAGTACTTC. This chain uses TRBV27 with TRBJ2-7; 11 nucleotides align to TRBD2. CDR3 length: 16 residues. V lost 2 bases to trimming and J lost 2 bases; unmatched junction nucleotides: 5. The germline CDR1 and CDR2 sequences are MNHEY and SMNVEV (reference sequence).

The V gene is TRBV4-2, the J gene TRBJ1-2; 7 bases agree with TRBD1. In germline, CDR1 is LGHNA, CDR2 YNFKEQ. Germline trimming cut 5 bases from V and 0 bases from J; bases unmatched to any gene: 6. This CDR3 is built from 15 residues. The CDR3 DNA is TGTGCCAGCAGCTCCGGACAGGCTCCTAACTATGGCTACACCTTC. Translated, it gives CASSSGQAPNYGYTF.

This clonotype was detected only a few times. This sequence joins TRBV7-2 and TRBJ2-3; unclear D gene. V gave up 1 base and J gave up 1 base, with 6 bases separating them. Germline lookup yields CDR1 SGHTA and CDR2 FQGNSA. There are 14 residues in the CDR3. CDR3 loop: CASSLEKGTDTQYF. For the CDR3, the DNA is TGTGCCAGCAGCTTAGAGAAGGGCACAGATACGCAGTATTTT.

The chain couples TRBV12-3 or TRBV12-4 to TRBJ1-4; 8 bases map to TRBD1. The V segment lost 7 bases and the J segment 5 bases; nucleotides outside the gene matches: 3. CDR3 size: 13 residues. This chain's CDR3 is CASTQGANEKLFF. CDR3 bases: TGTGCCAGCACCCAGGGGGCCAATGAAAAACTGTTTTTT.

The chain has TRBV10-3 and TRBJ2-2; 7 positions agree with TRBD1. Germline CDR1 is ENHRY and CDR2 is SYGVKD. Losses at the gene ends were 6 bases for V and 0 bases for J; bases not matched to a gene: 1. This CDR3 is built from 14 residues. This chain's CDR3 is CAIRGTANTGELFF. CDR3 DNA sequence: TGTGCCATCAGGGGGACAGCGAACACCGGGGAGCTGTTTTTT.

This clonotype turned up a few times. V is TRBV20-1 and J is TRBJ2-3; D is ambiguous. The ends were cut back, 3 bases at V and 4 bases at J, with 26 bases in the middle. Germline V gives CDR1 DFQATT, CDR2 SNEGSKA (reference sequence). This CDR3 has 18 residues. CDR3 sequence: CSARKNPPGRLHADTQYF. As DNA, the CDR3 is TGCAGTGCTAGGAAGAACCCCCCCGGAAGACTGCATGCAGATACGCAGTATTTT.

This sequence joins TRBV27 and TRBJ2-3; TRBD2 matches at 10 bases. The germline gives CDR1 MNHEY, CDR2 SMNVEV (reference sequence). Losses at the gene ends were 6 bases for V and 4 bases for J; bases not matched to a gene: 7. CDR3 size: 15 residues. CDR3 nucleotides: TGTGCCAGCAGACGTGGACTAGCGGTGGCAGATACGCAGTATTTT. It is translated as CASRRGLAVADTQYF.

This clonotype was found once. The V gene is TRBV5-1, the J gene TRBJ2-3; maybe TRBD2 (5 bases). Trimming left V 3 bases short and J 0 bases short, with 11 bases between. The CDR3 length is 15 residues. Germline CDR1 and CDR2: SGHRS and YFSETQ. The CDR3 loop is CASSWSGYSTDTQYF. The CDR3 coding sequence is TGCGCCAGCAGCTGGAGCGGTTATAGCACAGATACGCAGTATTTT.

This clonotype has more than one count but fewer than ten. The genes are TRBV20-1 and TRBJ1-2; TRBD1 matches at 9 bases. Germline-derived CDR1 and CDR2 are DFQATT and SNEGSKA (reference sequence). The CDR3 is 11 residues long. The trim removed 6 bases at V and 6 bases at J, leaving 2 bases unmatched. CDR3: CSARTGDGYTF. CDR3 DNA: TGCAGTGCCAGGACAGGGGATGGCTACACCTTC.

This clonotype was seen more than once but under ten times. This chain joins TRBV29-1 and TRBJ2-5; D tentatively reads TRBD1 or TRBD2 (5 bases each). From germline, CDR1 is SQVTM and CDR2 ANQGSEA. V was cut by 3 bases and J by 5 bases, with 16 bases left in between. The CDR3 is 14 amino acids. The DNA for the CDR3 is TGCAGCGTTGATCGGGGACCTTTAGGGGAGACCCAGTACTTC. It codes for CSVDRGPLGETQYF.

The chain has TRBV4-2 and TRBJ2-1; 9 nucleotides match TRBD2. This CDR3 comprises 16 residues. Unmatched junction bases numbered 9, after V lost 0 bases and J lost 9 bases. Germline lookup yields CDR1 LGHNA and CDR2 YNFKEQ. In nucleotides, the CDR3 is TGTGCCAGCAGCCAAGATAGGAGCGGGGGGCTTTTTGAGCAGTTCTTC. Translating it yields CASSQDRSGGLFEQFF.

CDR3: CASRQSTTGETYEQYF. Written as DNA, the CDR3 is TGCGCCAGCAGACAAAGCACGACAGGGGAAACCTACGAGCAGTACTTC. The rearrangement joins TRBV4-3 to TRBJ2-7; 8 nucleotides agree with TRBD1. V gave up 6 bases and J gave up 2 bases; unmatched junction bases: 12. The CDR3 contains 16 residues. Germline assignment: CDR1 LGHNA and CDR2 YSLEER.

V gene TRBV2 combines with J gene TRBJ2-7; D is possibly TRBD1 (6 bases). CDR1 SNHLY and CDR2 FYNNEI come from the germline V gene. Trimming pared 6 bases from V and 3 bases from J, leaving 12 bases between. This CDR3 region has 13 residues. CDR3: CASRGTPSYEQYF. The CDR3 DNA sequence: TGTGCCAGCAGAGGGACACCAAGCTACGAGCAGTACTTC.

This clonotype was counted at least ten times. J is TRBJ2-3 and V is TRBV12-3 or TRBV12-4; TRBD2 matches 9 bases. Trimming at V came to 3 bases and at J to 1 base, leaving 2 bases not matched to a gene. This CDR3 has 15 residues. The CDR3 region is CASSFSGGGTDTQYF. CDR3 bases: TGTGCCAGCAGTTTTAGCGGGGGTGGCACAGATACGCAGTATTTT.

This clonotype has only a few counts. This sequence joins TRBV20-1 and TRBJ1-2; D uncertain. Trimming took 4 bases from V and 2 from J, leaving 8 bases between them. This CDR3 is 12 amino acids long. In germline, CDR1 is DFQATT, CDR2 SNEGSKA (reference sequence). The CDR3 DNA sequence: TGCAGTGCTATACAGACAAACTATGGCTACACCTTC. Amino acid sequence: CSAIQTNYGYTF.

V is TRBV12-3 or TRBV12-4 and J is TRBJ2-1; D possibly corresponds to TRBD2 (5 bases). The CDR3 extends over 11 amino acids. Trimming pared 4 bases from V and 9 bases from J, leaving 7 bases between. The CDR3 sequence is CASSSEVEQFF. CDR3 bases: TGTGCCAGCAGTTCGGAGGTTGAGCAGTTCTTC.

This clonotype was observed at least ten times. The V gene is TRBV20-1, the J gene TRBJ2-3, with no clear D. CDR3 size: 14 residues. V was shortened by 5 bases and J by 3 bases, with 15 bases between the two germline ends. CDR1 and CDR2 (germline): DFQATT, SNEGSKA (reference sequence). CDR3 in amino acids: CSASHPTRTDTQYF. CDR3 DNA sequence: TGCAGTGCTTCGCATCCGACCAGAACAGATACGCAGTATTTT.

V usage is TRBV28 and J usage is TRBJ2-5; 8 nucleotides agree with TRBD2. The V gene's germline CDR1 is MDHEN and CDR2 SYDVKM. The CDR3 contains 17 residues. J lost 4 bases, V lost 4 bases, and 14 bases had no gene match. In nucleotides, the CDR3 is TGTGCCAGCAGTTCTCGCCCTTTCGGGGGGGCCCGAGAGACCCAGTACTTC. The encoded protein is CASSSRPFGGARETQYF. The variable domain in full, with the rest retrieved from reference TRBV28 and TRBJ2-5, is DVKVTQSSRYLVKRTGEKVFLECVQDMDHENMFWYRQDPGLGLRLIYFSYDVKMKEKGDIPEGYSVSREKKERFSLILESASTNQTSMYLCASSSRPFGGARETQYFGPGTRLLVL.

This clonotype has only a few counts. The chain joins TRBV12-3 or TRBV12-4 to TRBJ1-4; no reliable D call. The CDR3 spans 12 residues. V was cut by 5 bases and J by 4 bases, with 5 bases left in between. This CDR3 reads CASSGGNEKLFF. CDR3 nucleotides: TGTGCCAGCAGTGGCGGTAATGAAAAACTGTTTTTT.

This clonotype is medium-sized. V gene TRBV7-2 combines with J gene TRBJ1-1, with D unresolved. This CDR3 is 14 amino acids long. Germline assignment: CDR1 SGHTA and CDR2 FQGNSA. The V end lost 2 bases, the J end lost 4 bases, and 11 bases lay between the germline ends. CDR3 region: CASSLNPAGTEAFF. The CDR3 nucleotides read TGTGCCAGCAGCTTAAACCCTGCGGGCACTGAAGCTTTCTTT.

This chain connects TRBV12-3 or TRBV12-4 to TRBJ2-7; TRBD2 matches 8 bases. The J segment lost 9 bases and the V segment lost 6 bases, leaving 7 bases of the junction unmatched. CDR3 length: 12 amino acids. The CDR3 protein is CASSRGGDPQYF. As DNA, the CDR3 is TGTGCCAGCAGCCGGGGGGGGGACCCGCAGTACTTC.

The V call is TRBV20-1, the J call TRBJ1-5; D possibly corresponds to TRBD1 (5 bases). Germline loops: CDR1 DFQATT, CDR2 SNEGSKA (reference sequence). The length of the CDR3 is 16 residues. The V and J ends lost 0 bases and 0 bases respectively, with 12 bases between them. This chain's CDR3 is CSARDPRDDSNQPQHF. DNA of the CDR3: TGCAGTGCTAGAGATCCCAGGGACGATAGCAATCAGCCCCAGCATTTT.

The gene calls are TRBV12-3 or TRBV12-4 and TRBJ2-1, with 7 positions matching TRBD1. After removal of 5 bases from V and 6 bases from J, the junction contained 4 bases not matched to a gene. This CDR3 has 13 residues. As DNA, the CDR3 is TGTGCCAGCAGTAGACAGGGTTTCAATGAGCAGTTCTTC. Translating gives CASSRQGFNEQFF.

The chain links TRBV9 to TRBJ1-6; no definite D call. Trimming took off 0 bases at V and 6 bases at J, with 4 bases between the two ends. The CDR3 is made up of 13 amino acids. In germline, CDR1 is SGDLS, CDR2 YYNGEE. In nucleotides, the CDR3 is TGTGCCAGCAGCGTAGGTAGTAATTCACCCCTCCACTTT. It specifies CASSVGSNSPLHF.

J is TRBJ2-1 and V is TRBV9; D unresolved. This CDR3 spans 12 amino acids. V was clipped by 0 bases and J by 10 bases, with 8 bases between them. The germline V gene has CDR1 SGDLS and CDR2 YYNGEE. The CDR3 reads CASSVGQWEQFF. Here the CDR3 DNA reads TGTGCCAGCAGCGTAGGCCAATGGGAGCAGTTCTTC.